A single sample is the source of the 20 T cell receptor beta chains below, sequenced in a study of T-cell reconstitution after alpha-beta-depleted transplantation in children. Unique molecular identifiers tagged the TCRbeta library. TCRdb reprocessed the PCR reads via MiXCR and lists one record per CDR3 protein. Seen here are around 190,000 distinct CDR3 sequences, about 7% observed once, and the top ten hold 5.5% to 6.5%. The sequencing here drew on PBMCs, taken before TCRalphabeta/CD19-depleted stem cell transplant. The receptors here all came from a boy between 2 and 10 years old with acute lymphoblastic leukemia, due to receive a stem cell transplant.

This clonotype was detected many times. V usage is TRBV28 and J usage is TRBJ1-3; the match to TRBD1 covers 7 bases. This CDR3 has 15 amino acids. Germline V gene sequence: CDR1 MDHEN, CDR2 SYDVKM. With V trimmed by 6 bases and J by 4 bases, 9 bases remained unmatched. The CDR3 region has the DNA TGTGCCAGCAGGGAACAACAGGGGTCGGGAAACACCATATATTTT. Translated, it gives CASREQQGSGNTIYF.

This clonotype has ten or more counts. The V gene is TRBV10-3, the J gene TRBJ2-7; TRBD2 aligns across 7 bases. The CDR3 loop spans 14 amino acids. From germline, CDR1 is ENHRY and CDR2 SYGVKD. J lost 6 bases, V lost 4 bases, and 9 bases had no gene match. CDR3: CAISASGEGLEQYF. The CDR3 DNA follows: TGTGCCATCAGTGCTTCCGGGGAGGGTCTCGAGCAGTACTTC.

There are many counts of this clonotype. The CDR3 coding sequence is TGCAGTGCAGGGAGCCCGAACTCCTACGAGCAGTACTTC. It yields the protein CSAGSPNSYEQYF. The rearrangement uses TRBV20-1 and TRBJ2-7, with D tentatively TRBD2 (5 bases). Germline V CDR1 and CDR2: DFQATT, SNEGSKA (reference sequence). The V and J ends lost 6 bases and 0 bases respectively, with 12 bases between them. The length of the CDR3 is 13 residues.

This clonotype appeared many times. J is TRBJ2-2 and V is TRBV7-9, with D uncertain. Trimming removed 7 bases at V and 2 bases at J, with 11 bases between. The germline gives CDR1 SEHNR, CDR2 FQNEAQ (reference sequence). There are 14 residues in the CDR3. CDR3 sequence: CASNPSENTGELFF. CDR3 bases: TGTGCCAGCAACCCTTCGGAAAACACCGGGGAGCTGTTTTTT.

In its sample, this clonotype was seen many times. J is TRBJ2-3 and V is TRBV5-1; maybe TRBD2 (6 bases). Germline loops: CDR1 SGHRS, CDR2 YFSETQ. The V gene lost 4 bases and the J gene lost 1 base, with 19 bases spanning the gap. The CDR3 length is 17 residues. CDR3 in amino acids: CASSPPGGRSGTDTQYF. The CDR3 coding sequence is TGCGCCAGCAGCCCCCCCGGTGGGAGGTCAGGCACAGATACGCAGTATTTT.

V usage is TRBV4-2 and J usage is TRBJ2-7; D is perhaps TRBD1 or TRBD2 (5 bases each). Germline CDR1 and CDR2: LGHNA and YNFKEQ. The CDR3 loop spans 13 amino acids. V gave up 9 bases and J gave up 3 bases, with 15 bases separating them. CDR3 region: CARGPILHYEQYF. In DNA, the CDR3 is TGTGCCAGGGGACCCATCCTCCACTACGAGCAGTACTTC.

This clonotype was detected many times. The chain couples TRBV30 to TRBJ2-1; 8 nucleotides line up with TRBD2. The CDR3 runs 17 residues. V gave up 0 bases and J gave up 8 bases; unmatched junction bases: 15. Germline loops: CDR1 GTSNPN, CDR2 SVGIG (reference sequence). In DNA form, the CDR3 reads TGTGCCTGGAGTGTTGGGACCATAGCGGGGACGTTCGATGAGCAGTTCTTC. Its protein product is CAWSVGTIAGTFDEQFF.

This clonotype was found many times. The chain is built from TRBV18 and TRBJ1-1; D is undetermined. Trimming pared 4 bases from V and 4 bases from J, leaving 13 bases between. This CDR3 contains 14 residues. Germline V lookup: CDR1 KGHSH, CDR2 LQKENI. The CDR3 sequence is CASSRTGRPTEAFF. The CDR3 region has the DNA TGTGCCAGCTCACGGACGGGGAGGCCCACTGAAGCTTTCTTT.

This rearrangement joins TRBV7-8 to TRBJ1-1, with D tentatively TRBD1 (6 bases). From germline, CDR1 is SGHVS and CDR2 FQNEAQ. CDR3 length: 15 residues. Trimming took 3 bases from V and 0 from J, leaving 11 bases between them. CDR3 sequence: CASSLGQGLNTEAFF. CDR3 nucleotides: TGTGCCAGCAGCTTGGGGCAGGGGTTGAACACTGAAGCTTTCTTT.

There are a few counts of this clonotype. The CDR3 sequence: CAISELVGDTQYF. In nucleotides, the CDR3 is TGTGCCATCAGTGAGTTAGTGGGAGATACGCAGTATTTT. The V gene is TRBV10-3, the J gene TRBJ2-3, with D unclear. The germline CDR1 and CDR2 sequences are ENHRY and SYGVKD. V was cut by 1 base and J by 5 bases, with 7 bases left in between. There are 13 residues in the CDR3.

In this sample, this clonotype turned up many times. The CDR3 is CASSLEQGLGLDIQYF. The CDR3 region has the DNA TGTGCCAGCAGTCTCGAACAGGGTTTAGGTCTTGACATTCAGTACTTC. This sequence joins TRBV28 and TRBJ2-4, with a possible D match to TRBD1 (6 bases). The V gene's germline CDR1 is MDHEN and CDR2 SYDVKM. The CDR3 length is 16 residues. V dropped 5 bases and J dropped 8 bases, with 22 bases sitting between them.

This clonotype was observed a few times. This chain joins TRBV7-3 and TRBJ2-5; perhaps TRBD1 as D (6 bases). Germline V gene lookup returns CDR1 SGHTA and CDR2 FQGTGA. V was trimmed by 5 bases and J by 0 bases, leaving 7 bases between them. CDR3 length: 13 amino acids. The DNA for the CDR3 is TGTGCCAGCAGCCGGGACAACCAAGAGACCCAGTACTTC. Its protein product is CASSRDNQETQYF.

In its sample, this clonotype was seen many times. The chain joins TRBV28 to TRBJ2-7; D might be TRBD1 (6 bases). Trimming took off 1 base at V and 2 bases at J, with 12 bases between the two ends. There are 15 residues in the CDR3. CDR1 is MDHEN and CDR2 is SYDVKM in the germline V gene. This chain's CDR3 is CASSLSAGVTYEQYF. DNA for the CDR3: TGTGCCAGCAGTTTATCGGCAGGGGTTACCTACGAGCAGTACTTC.

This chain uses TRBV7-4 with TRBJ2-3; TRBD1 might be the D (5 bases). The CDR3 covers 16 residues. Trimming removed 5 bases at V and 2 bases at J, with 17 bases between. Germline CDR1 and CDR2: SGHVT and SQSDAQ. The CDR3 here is CASSLRQWVHTDTQYF. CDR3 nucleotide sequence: TGTGCCAGCAGCCTAAGACAGTGGGTGCACACAGATACGCAGTATTTT.

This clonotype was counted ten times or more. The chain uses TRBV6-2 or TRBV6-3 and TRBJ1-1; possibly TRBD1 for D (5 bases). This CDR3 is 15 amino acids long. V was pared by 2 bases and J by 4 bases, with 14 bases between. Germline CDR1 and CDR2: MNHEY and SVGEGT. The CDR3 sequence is CASSYGRGAGTEAFF. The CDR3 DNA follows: TGTGCCAGCAGTTACGGACGGGGCGCCGGCACTGAAGCTTTCTTT.

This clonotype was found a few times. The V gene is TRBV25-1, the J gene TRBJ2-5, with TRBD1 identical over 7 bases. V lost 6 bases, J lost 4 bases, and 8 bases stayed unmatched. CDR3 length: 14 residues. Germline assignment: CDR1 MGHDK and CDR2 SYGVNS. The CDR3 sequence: CASRPSHRGETQYF. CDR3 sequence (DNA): TGTGCCAGCAGACCATCACACAGGGGAGAGACCCAGTACTTC.

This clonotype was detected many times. The CDR3 bases are TGTGCCAGCGGGCTTAGAACCAAAAACATTCAGTACTTC. This sequence encodes CASGLRTKNIQYF. The rearrangement uses TRBV7-8 and TRBJ2-4, with D uncertain. CDR1 and CDR2 from the germline V gene are SGHVS and FQNEAQ. Trimming took 8 bases from V and 2 from J, leaving 10 bases between them. CDR3 length: 13 residues.

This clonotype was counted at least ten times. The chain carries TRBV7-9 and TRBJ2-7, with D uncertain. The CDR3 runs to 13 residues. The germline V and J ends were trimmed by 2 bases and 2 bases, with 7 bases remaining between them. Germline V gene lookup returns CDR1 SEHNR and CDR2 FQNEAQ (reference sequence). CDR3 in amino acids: CASSLSATYEQYF. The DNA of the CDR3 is TGTGCCAGCAGCTTATCTGCTACCTACGAGCAGTACTTC. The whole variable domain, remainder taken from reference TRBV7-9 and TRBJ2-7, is DTGVSQNPRHKITKRGQNVTFRCDPISEHNRLYWYRQTLGQGPEFLTYFQNEAQLEKSRLLSDRFSAERPKGSFSTLEIQRTEQGDSAMYLCASSLSATYEQYFGPGTRLTVT.

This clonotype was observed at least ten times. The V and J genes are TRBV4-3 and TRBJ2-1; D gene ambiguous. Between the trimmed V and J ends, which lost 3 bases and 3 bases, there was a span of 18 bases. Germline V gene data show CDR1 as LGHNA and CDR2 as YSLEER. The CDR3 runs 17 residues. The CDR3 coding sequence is TGCGCCAGCAGCCAGTATGCAGTTCAGGTAGTCTACAATGAGCAGTTCTTC. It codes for CASSQYAVQVVYNEQFF.

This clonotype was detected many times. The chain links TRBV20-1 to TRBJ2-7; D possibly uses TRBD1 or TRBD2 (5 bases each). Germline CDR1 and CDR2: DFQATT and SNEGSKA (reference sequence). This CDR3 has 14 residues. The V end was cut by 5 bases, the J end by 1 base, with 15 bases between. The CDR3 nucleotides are TGCAGTGCTTCCCGAGGGGTCAGTTCCTACGAGCAGTACTTC. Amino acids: CSASRGVSSYEQYF.